This T cell receptor beta chain is from a study of cytomegalovirus exposure and HLA in healthy donors. General study results and limits: Data from an earlier analysis indicated that most TCR beta V segments were productive either about 90% or about 30% of the time. Altogether, 170 or so TCR beta chains were recorded as cytomegalovirus-associated. In vitro checks showed that a few CMV-associated chains really do target CMV antigens. Per published accounts, TCR beta sequences correctly predicted the HLA-A and HLA-B alleles of most subjects.

On this clone: What it binds is not known.

In the PCR, 60 Vbeta and 13 Jbeta primers were used. TCRdb's copy holds only in-frame clones and misses some; the assay was immunoSEQ multiplex PCR. This table has 150,000 or so clones, around two thirds appearing once. The source is a man younger than 30 in good health and CMV-seropositive. Material for sequencing was PBMCs.

In DNA, the CDR3 is TGTGCCAGCAGCTACCGACAGAGCAATCAGCCCCAGCATTTT. Residues: CASSYRQSNQPQHF. The genes are TRBV27 and TRBJ1-5; weak D call: TRBD1 (5 bases). The germline gives CDR1 MNHEY, CDR2 SMNVEV (reference sequence). The length of the CDR3 is 14 residues. V was cut by 6 bases and J by 1 base, with 10 bases left in between.